These T cell receptor beta chains were read from a single sample in a study of control samples from healthy donors and cancer patients. The method was immunoSEQ multiplex PCR; TCRdb's version includes in-frame clones alone and lacks a portion of them. The data show 120,000 or so clones, around nine tenths seen once. Specimen: blood. The receptors come from a man in his thirties or forties in good health. The CDR3 runs from the conserved cysteine through the conserved F or W. Fields, in order: J gene, V gene, clone size, CDR3 length, D gene, CDR3 DNA, CDR3 protein. The D gene is left open where the match is weak. The size of a clone is reported for some rows only, either as once, few or many, or as a class for expanded clones.

J: TRBJ2-5
V: TRBV3-1/TRBV3-2
size: NA
length: 16
D: NA
DNA: TGTGCCAGCAGCCCGACTGCCGGGGGGCTGGGGGAGACCCAGTACTTC
CDR3: CASSPTAGGLGETQYF

J: TRBJ2-7
V: TRBV5-1
size: NA
length: 13
D: TRBD1
DNA: TGCGCCAGCAGCTCGACAGGGATCGACGAGCAGTACTTC
CDR3: CASSSTGIDEQYF

J: TRBJ1-6
V: TRBV27
size: few
length: 15
D: NA
DNA: TGTGCCAGCAGTTCGACGTTGGAGCCGCGTTCACCCCTCCACTTT
CDR3: CASSSTLEPRSPLHF

J: TRBJ2-3
V: TRBV7-8
size: NA
length: 16
D: TRBD2
DNA: TGTGCCAGCAGCCGAGGGACTAGCGGGGGGTCAGATACGCAGTATTTT
CDR3: CASSRGTSGGSDTQYF

J: TRBJ1-1
V: TRBV7-2
size: few
length: 14
D: TRBD1
DNA: TGTGCCAGCAGCCCCGCAGGGGGGACCGCTGAAGCTTTCTTT
CDR3: CASSPAGGTAEAFF

J: TRBJ2-5
V: TRBV18
size: once
length: 15
D: NA
DNA: TGTGCCAGCTCACCCAGGGGAGGGGCACAAGAGACCCAGTACTTC
CDR3: CASSPRGGAQETQYF

J: TRBJ1-5
V: TRBV19
size: few
length: 16
D: NA
DNA: TGTGCCAGTAGTATAGTGCCGGGCTATAGCAATCAGCCCCAGCATTTT
CDR3: CASSIVPGYSNQPQHF

J: TRBJ1-4
V: TRBV5-1
size: NA
length: 16
D: TRBD1
DNA: TGCGCCAGCAGCATAGGCACGGGACAGGGATACGAAAAACTGTTTTTT
CDR3: CASSIGTGQGYEKLFF

J: TRBJ1-2
V: TRBV5-1
size: NA
length: 14
D: NA
DNA: TGCGCCAGCAGCTTGGCGGCAGGCGACTATGGCTACACCTTC
CDR3: CASSLAAGDYGYTF

J: TRBJ1-4
V: TRBV5-6
size: NA
length: 15
D: TRBD1
DNA: TGTGCCAGCAGCCTACCCGGGACAGGGAGAGAAAAACTGTTTTTT
CDR3: CASSLPGTGREKLFF

J: TRBJ2-4
V: TRBV18
size: NA
length: 15
D: NA
DNA: TGTGCCAGCTCACCAGGGATCCTAGCCAAAAACATTCAGTACTTC
CDR3: CASSPGILAKNIQYF

J: TRBJ1-5
V: TRBV6-5
size: NA
length: 15
D: NA
DNA: TGTGCCAGCAGATCGGACGGAACCTCCAATCAGCCCCAGCATTTT
CDR3: CASRSDGTSNQPQHF

J: TRBJ1-2
V: TRBV12-3/TRBV12-4
size: NA
length: 13
D: NA
DNA: TGTGCCAGCAGCGTGGTGTCTAACTATGGCTACACCTTC
CDR3: CASSVVSNYGYTF

J: TRBJ1-1
V: TRBV2
size: NA
length: 13
D: NA
DNA: TGTGCCAGCACTAAGGGGGAGAACACTGAAGCTTTCTTT
CDR3: CASTKGENTEAFF

J: TRBJ1-5
V: TRBV15
size: NA
length: 15
D: NA
DNA: TGTGCCACCAGCAGCCTATTCCGGGGAAATCAGCCCCAGCATTTT
CDR3: CATSSLFRGNQPQHF

J: TRBJ2-3
V: TRBV7-3
size: NA
length: 20
D: TRBD2
DNA: TGTGCCAGCAGCCCCAGGGGCGTTCTAGCGGGGGAGTTCTCCACAGATACGCAGTATTTT
CDR3: CASSPRGVLAGEFSTDTQYF

J: TRBJ1-1
V: TRBV12-3/TRBV12-4
size: NA
length: 11
D: NA
DNA: TGTGCCAGCAGTCAGGTGGCTGAAGCTTTCTTT
CDR3: CASSQVAEAFF